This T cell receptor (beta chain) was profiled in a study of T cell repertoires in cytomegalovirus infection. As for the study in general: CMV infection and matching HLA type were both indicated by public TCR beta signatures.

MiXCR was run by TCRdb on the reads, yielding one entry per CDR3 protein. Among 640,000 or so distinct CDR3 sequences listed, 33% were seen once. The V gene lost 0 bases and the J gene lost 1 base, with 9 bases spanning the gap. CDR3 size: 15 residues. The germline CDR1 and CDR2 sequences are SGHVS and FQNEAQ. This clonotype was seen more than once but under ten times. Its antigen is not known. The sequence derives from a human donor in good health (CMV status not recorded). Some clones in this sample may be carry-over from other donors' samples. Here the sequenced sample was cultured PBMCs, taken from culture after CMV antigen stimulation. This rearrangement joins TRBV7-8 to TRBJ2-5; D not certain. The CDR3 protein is CASSLAYRVQETQYF. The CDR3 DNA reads TGTGCCAGCAGCTTAGCGTACAGAGTCCAAGAGACCCAGTACTTC.